The clone carrying this T cell receptor beta chain was recorded a few times. Its antigen is undetermined. The 5'RACE method, run with constant-segment primers, produced TCR alpha and TCR beta cDNA libraries (carrying sample barcodes and UMIs). TCRdb called the 5' RACE reads again in MiXCR, with one record for every CDR3 protein. The data show approximately 410,000 distinct CDR3 sequences, with about 22% seen just once and over 10% held by the top ten. This sample stems from a study of T-cell memory formation after mild COVID-19. Study background: TCR clusters showed largely donor specificity. Study-wide findings and caveats: Whereas later expanders leaned CD4+, clones contracting day 15 to 85 showed a balanced CD4/CD8 makeup.

CDR3 length equals 13 residues. V shed 5 bases and J 6 bases; nucleotides not matched to a gene: 6. The germline V gene has CDR1 PRHDT and CDR2 FYEKMQ (reference sequence). Sequences were obtained from PBMCs or a T cell subset sorted from them (not recorded which). The V call is TRBV13, the J call TRBJ1-1; 7 bases are a match to TRBD1. The clonotype comes from an adult woman who had mild COVID-19 (a few samples of this study predate the infection). Cell type and time point are not known. CDR3 amino acids: CASSPRGWAEAFF. In nucleotides, the CDR3 is TGTGCCAGCAGCCCCAGGGGGTGGGCTGAAGCTTTCTTT.